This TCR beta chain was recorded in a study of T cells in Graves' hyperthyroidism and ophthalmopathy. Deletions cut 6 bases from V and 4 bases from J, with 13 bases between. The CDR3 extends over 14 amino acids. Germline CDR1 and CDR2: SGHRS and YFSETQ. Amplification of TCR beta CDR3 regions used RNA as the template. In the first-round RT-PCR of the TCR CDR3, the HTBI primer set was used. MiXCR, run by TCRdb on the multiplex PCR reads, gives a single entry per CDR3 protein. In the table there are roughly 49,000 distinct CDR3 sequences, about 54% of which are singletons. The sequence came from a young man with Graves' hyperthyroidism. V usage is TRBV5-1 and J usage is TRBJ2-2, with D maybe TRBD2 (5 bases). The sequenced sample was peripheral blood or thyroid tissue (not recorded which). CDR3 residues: CASTGLLGTGELFF. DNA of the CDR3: TGCGCCAGCACGGGGTTGCTTGGCACCGGGGAGCTGTTTTTT.